Detailed here is one TCR beta chain. Its specificity is unknown. Researchers built TCR beta libraries using quantitative 5'-RACE with molecular barcodes. TCRdb ran MiXCR on the 5' RACE reads and lists one entry per CDR3 protein. The data contain 200,000 to 250,000 distinct CDR3 sequences, roughly 32% of them seen just once; the ten biggest clones take up 3.5% to 4.5%. These data are taken from a study of CD8 T cells in ankylosing spondylitis. Overall study findings and caveats: Disease-associated clonotypes exhibited CD8+ identity and were relatively infrequent in peripheral blood. Seemingly distinctive of ankylosing spondylitis blood was a TCR beta motif formed by eight highly homologous variants. Matched synovial fluid from ankylosing spondylitis patients was reported to be enriched for disease-linked clones.

This TCR was sampled from a male donor with ankylosing spondylitis or in good health (not recorded which). Sequencing was performed on blood, either unsorted or a sorted T cell fraction (not recorded which).

CDR3 nucleotide sequence: TGTGCCAGCAGCTTGCAGGGCGGGCAGTTCTTC. Protein product: CASSLQGGQFF. The chain couples TRBV5-6 to TRBJ2-1; a weak D match, TRBD1 (5 bases). The CDR3 is made up of 11 amino acids. The germline V and J ends were trimmed by 1 base and 12 bases, with 8 bases remaining between them. Germline CDR1 is SGHDT and CDR2 is YYEEEE. The full variable domain, in which reference TRBV5-6 and TRBJ2-1 provide the parts outside the CDR3, is DAGVTQSPTHLIKTRGQQVTLRCSPKSGHDTVSWYQQALGQGPQFIFQYYEEEERQRGNFPDRFSGHQFPNYSSELNVNALLLGDSALYLCASSLQGGQFFGPGTRLTVL.